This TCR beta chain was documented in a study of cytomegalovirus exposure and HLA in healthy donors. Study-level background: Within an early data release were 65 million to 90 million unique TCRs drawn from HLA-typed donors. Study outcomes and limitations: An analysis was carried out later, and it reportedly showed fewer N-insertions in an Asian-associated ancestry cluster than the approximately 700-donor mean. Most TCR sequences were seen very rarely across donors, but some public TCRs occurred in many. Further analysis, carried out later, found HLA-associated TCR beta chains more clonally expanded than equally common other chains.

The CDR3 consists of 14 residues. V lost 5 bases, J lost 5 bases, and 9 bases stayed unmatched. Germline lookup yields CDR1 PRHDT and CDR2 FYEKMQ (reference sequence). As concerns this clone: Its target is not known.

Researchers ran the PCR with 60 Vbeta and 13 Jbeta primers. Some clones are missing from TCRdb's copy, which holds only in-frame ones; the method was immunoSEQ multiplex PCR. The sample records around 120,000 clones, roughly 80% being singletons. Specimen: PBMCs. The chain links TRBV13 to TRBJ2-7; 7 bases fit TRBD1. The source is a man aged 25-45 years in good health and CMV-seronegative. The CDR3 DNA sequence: TGTGCCAGCAGCCCTACGACAGGGATCCACGAGCAGTACTTC. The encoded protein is CASSPTTGIHEQYF.